One sample yielded the 19 T cell receptor beta chains listed below, sequenced in a study of early stage breast cancer tumors. The data were produced by immunoSEQ multiplex PCR, yet TCRdb's version contains in-frame clones alone and is incomplete. The sample contains about 9,900 clones, around 60% of which appear only once. The sequencing sample was made of breast tumor tissue. The source is a person aged 55 to 69 with breast cancer.

The rearrangement links TRBV2 to TRBJ1-1; 10 bases line up with TRBD1. V trimming: 6 bases; J trimming: 3 bases; junction bases outside the gene matches: 4. The germline gives CDR1 SNHLY, CDR2 FYNNEI. The CDR3 spans 14 residues. The CDR3 loop reads CASRTGGPYTEAFF. Written as DNA, the CDR3 is TGTGCCAGCAGGACAGGGGGCCCGTACACTGAAGCTTTCTTT. Full variable domain (rest looked up from reference TRBV2 and TRBJ1-1): EPEVTQTPSHQVTQMGQEVILRCVPISNHLYFYWYRQILGQKVEFLVSFYNNEISEKSEIFDDQFSVERPDGSNFTLKIRSTKLEDSAMYFCASRTGGPYTEAFFGQGTRLTVV.

J is TRBJ1-1 and V is TRBV6-5; 7 bases map to TRBD1. Germline V gene data show CDR1 as MNHEY and CDR2 as SVGAGI. The junction had 7 bases not matched to a gene; V was cut back by 7 bases and J by 2 bases. The CDR3 is 14 amino acids. The CDR3: CASTRQGINTEAFF. As DNA, the CDR3 is TGTGCCAGCACCCGACAGGGAATTAACACTGAAGCTTTCTTT.

This clone appeared a few times. The chain recombines TRBV7-8 with TRBJ2-5; D call uncertain. The CDR3 contains 12 residues. CDR1 and CDR2 from the germline V gene are SGHVS and FQNEAQ. V was shortened by 3 bases and J by 2 bases, with 4 bases between the two germline ends. The CDR3 region is CASSFGQETQYF. CDR3 nucleotide sequence: TGTGCCAGCAGCTTTGGACAAGAGACCCAGTACTTC.

There are a few counts of this clone. The rearrangement joins TRBV29-1 to TRBJ2-1; D possibly corresponds to TRBD2 (6 bases). The CDR3 covers 15 residues. The V end was cut by 7 bases, the J end by 0 bases, with 16 bases between. From germline, CDR1 is SQVTM and CDR2 ANQGSEA. This CDR3 is CSAKGGKTSYNEQFF. DNA of the CDR3: TGCAGCGCCAAAGGAGGGAAGACCTCCTACAATGAGCAGTTCTTC.

V usage is TRBV11-2 and J usage is TRBJ2-1, with D perhaps TRBD2 (5 bases). Per the germline V gene, CDR1 is SGHAT and CDR2 is FQNNGV. The CDR3 is 15 amino acids. The ends were cut back, 0 bases at V and 5 bases at J, with 11 bases in the middle. The CDR3 DNA is TGTGCCAGCAGCTTAGATCCGGGATCCAACAATGAGCAGTTCTTC. Translating gives CASSLDPGSNNEQFF.

This clone was seen a few times. CDR3 DNA: TGTGCCAGCAGAGGAGGGCTCGGTAATTCACCCCTCCACTTT. Protein: CASRGGLGNSPLHF. The chain uses TRBV2 and TRBJ1-6; D is ambiguous. This CDR3 has 14 residues. Germline V gene lookup returns CDR1 SNHLY and CDR2 FYNNEI. V was pared by 6 bases and J by 6 bases, with 12 bases between.

V and J are TRBV11-2 and TRBJ1-5, with D maybe TRBD1 (5 bases). This CDR3 has 15 residues. V lost 5 bases and J lost 4, with 15 bases in between. Germline CDR1 SGHAT, CDR2 FQNNGV. CDR3 protein: CASSPGGGDNQPQHF. Written as DNA, the CDR3 is TGTGCCAGCAGCCCCGGGGGGGGTGATAATCAGCCCCAGCATTTT.

The CDR3 is CASSSDRETDTQYF. The CDR3 nucleotides read TGTGCCAGTAGTTCGGACAGGGAAACAGATACGCAGTATTTT. This rearrangement joins TRBV19 to TRBJ2-3; 8 nucleotides align to TRBD1. The CDR3 sequence is 14 residues long. V was pared by 5 bases and J by 3 bases, with 4 bases of the junction left unmatched. CDR1 and CDR2 (germline): LNHDA, SQIVND (reference sequence).

This clone appeared a few times. CDR3 amino acids: CASSLTGGWNQPQHF. CDR3 sequence (DNA): TGTGCCAGCAGTTTAACAGGGGGTTGGAATCAGCCCCAGCATTTT. This rearrangement joins TRBV5-6 to TRBJ1-5, with 8 bases identical to TRBD1. CDR1 is SGHDT, CDR2 YYEEEE, per germline. This CDR3 contains 15 residues. Germline trimming cut 5 bases from V and 4 bases from J; bases unmatched to any gene: 8.

The chain recombines TRBV28 with TRBJ1-1; TRBD1 aligns across 9 bases. The CDR3 sequence is 13 residues long. Germline values: CDR1 MDHEN, CDR2 SYDVKM. Trimming cost V 4 bases and J 5 bases; bases outside gene matches: 2. The CDR3 is CASSSDRGTEAFF. The CDR3 DNA is TGTGCCAGCAGTTCAGACAGGGGGACTGAAGCTTTCTTT.

The chain has TRBV16 and TRBJ2-7; possibly TRBD1 for D (6 bases). Looked up from germline, CDR1 is KGHSY and CDR2 is FQNENV. The CDR3 consists of 15 residues. V lost 4 bases to trimming and J lost 3 bases, with 16 bases between them. CDR3 coding DNA: TGTGCCAGCAGCCCTTGGGGAGAGGGGGTCTACGAGCAGTACTTC. This codes for CASSPWGEGVYEQYF.

The chain links TRBV6-4 to TRBJ2-1, with 7 bases lining up with TRBD2. The ends lost 3 bases at V and 5 bases at J; junction bases unmatched: 7. CDR1 and CDR2 from the germline V gene are MRHNA and SNTAGT. The CDR3 runs to 15 residues. The DNA for the CDR3 is TGTGCCAGCAGTGAGGAGGAAGCGGGGAACAATGAGCAGTTCTTC. This codes for CASSEEEAGNNEQFF.

The V gene is TRBV5-5, the J gene TRBJ1-5; perhaps TRBD1 as D (5 bases). This CDR3 comprises 16 residues. V shed 0 bases and J shed 1 base, with 11 bases lying between them. Germline assignment: CDR1 SGHKS and CDR2 YYEKEE (reference sequence). The CDR3 protein is CASSLAWDRSNQPQHF. In DNA, the CDR3 is TGTGCCAGCAGCTTGGCATGGGACCGAAGCAATCAGCCCCAGCATTTT.

J is TRBJ2-6 and V is TRBV14, with TRBD1 identical over 8 bases. The V and J ends lost 4 bases and 1 base, in that order; junction bases with no gene match: 3. CDR1 and CDR2 (germline): SGHDN, FVKESK. The CDR3 extends over 16 amino acids. The CDR3 bases are TGTGCCAGCAGCCCCCGGACAGGGTCTGGGGCCAACGTCCTGACTTTC. Translated, it gives CASSPRTGSGANVLTF.

This clone is judged medium-sized. The chain recombines TRBV7-8 with TRBJ2-7; D gene uncertain. Germline V gives CDR1 SGHVS, CDR2 FQNEAQ. The V gene lost 4 bases and the J gene lost 0 bases, with 10 bases spanning the gap. The CDR3 has 14 amino acids. The DNA for the CDR3 is TGTGCCAGCAGCTCCCAGGCAAGCTCCTACGAGCAGTACTTC. This encodes CASSSQASSYEQYF.

The V call is TRBV6-1, the J call TRBJ1-2; TRBD1 might be the D (5 bases). The germline CDR1 and CDR2 sequences are MNHNS and SASEGT. Trimming stripped 8 bases from V and 5 bases from J, with 21 bases between. CDR3 length equals 15 residues. The chain's CDR3 is CASQIAGQVKYGYTF. CDR3 DNA: TGTGCCAGCCAAATTGCGGGGCAAGTTAAGTATGGCTACACCTTC.

Only a few counts were recorded for this clone. The V call is TRBV5-1, the J call TRBJ1-2; 7 bases map to TRBD1. Germline V CDR1 and CDR2: SGHRS, YFSETQ. The CDR3 runs 13 residues. Trimming cost V 4 bases and J 6 bases; bases outside gene matches: 6. The CDR3 DNA is TGCGCCAGCAGCCCCACAGGGGCCCATGGCTACACCTTC. Translated, it gives CASSPTGAHGYTF.

The chain combines TRBV7-9 with TRBJ2-5; D is possibly TRBD2 (5 bases). V was trimmed by 2 bases and J by 2 bases, leaving 15 bases between them. The CDR3 is made up of 16 amino acids. Germline V CDR1 and CDR2: SEHNR, FQNEAQ (reference sequence). The CDR3 is CASSLKGKREQETQYF. The DNA for the CDR3 is TGTGCCAGCAGCTTAAAAGGGAAACGGGAACAAGAGACCCAGTACTTC.

This clone showed up just a few times. Other DNA sequences in the same sample also yield this CDR3. The chain is built from TRBV5-1 and TRBJ2-2; the match to TRBD2 covers 13 bases. With V trimmed by 3 bases and J by 0 bases, 2 bases remained unmatched. Germline V gives CDR1 SGHRS, CDR2 YFSETQ. The CDR3 is made up of 17 amino acids. The CDR3 here is CASSWTSGSPNTGELFF. The DNA for the CDR3 is TGCGCCAGCAGCTGGACTAGCGGGAGCCCGAACACCGGGGAGCTGTTTTTT. The whole variable domain, remainder taken from reference TRBV5-1 and TRBJ2-2, is KAGVTQTPRYLIKTRGQQVTLSCSPISGHRSVSWYQQTPGQGLQFLFEYFSETQRNKGNFPGRFSGRQFSNSRSEMNVSTLELGDSALYLCASSWTSGSPNTGELFFGEGSRLTVL.